This entry features one T cell receptor (beta chain) sequence. The germline gives CDR1 LNHDA, CDR2 SQIVND (reference sequence). The CDR3 is 15 residues long. V was clipped by 3 bases and J by 0 bases, with 11 bases between them. This entry comes from a study of T cell responses to AZD1222 COVID-19 vaccine. Only in-frame clones appear in the TCRdb table, and some are missing; sequencing was by immunoSEQ multiplex PCR. The sample lists about 180,000 clones; roughly nine tenths were seen once. The chain couples TRBV19 to TRBJ1-1; D perhaps matches TRBD1 (5 bases). This specimen consisted of peripheral blood, obtained on day 0 of AZD1222 vaccination. The sequence came from an adult in good health. Here the CDR3 reads CASSMGDWMNTEAFF. CDR3 coding DNA: TGTGCCAGTAGTATGGGGGACTGGATGAACACTGAAGCTTTCTTT. The variable domain in full, with the rest retrieved from reference TRBV19 and TRBJ1-1, is DGGITQSPKYLFRKEGQNVTLSCEQNLNHDAMYWYRQDPGQGLRLIYYSQIVNDFQKGDIAEGYSVSREKKESFPLTVTSAQKNPTAFYLCASSMGDWMNTEAFFGQGTRLTVV.